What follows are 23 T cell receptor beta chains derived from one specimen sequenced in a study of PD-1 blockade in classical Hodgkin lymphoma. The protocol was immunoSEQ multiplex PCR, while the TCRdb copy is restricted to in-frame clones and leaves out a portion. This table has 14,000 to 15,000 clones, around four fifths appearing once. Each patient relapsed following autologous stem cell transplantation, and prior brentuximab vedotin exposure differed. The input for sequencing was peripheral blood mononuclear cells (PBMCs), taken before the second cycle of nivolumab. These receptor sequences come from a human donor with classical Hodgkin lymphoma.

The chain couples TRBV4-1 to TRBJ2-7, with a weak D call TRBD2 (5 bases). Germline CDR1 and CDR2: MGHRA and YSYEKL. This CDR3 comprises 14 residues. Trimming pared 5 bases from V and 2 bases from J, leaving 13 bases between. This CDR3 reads CASSVPGSTYEQYF. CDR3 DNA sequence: TGCGCCAGCAGCGTGCCGGGATCAACCTACGAGCAGTACTTC.

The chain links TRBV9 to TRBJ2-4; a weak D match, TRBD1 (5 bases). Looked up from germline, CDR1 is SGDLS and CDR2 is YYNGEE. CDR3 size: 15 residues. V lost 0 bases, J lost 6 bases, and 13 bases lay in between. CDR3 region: CASSVAGRVGNIQYF. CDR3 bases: TGTGCCAGCAGCGTAGCTGGCAGGGTGGGAAACATTCAGTACTTC. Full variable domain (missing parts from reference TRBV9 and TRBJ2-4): DSGVTQTPKHLITATGQRVTLRCSPRSGDLSVYWYQQSLDQGLQFLIQYYNGEERAKGNILERFSAQQFPDLHSELNLSSLELGDSALYFCASSVAGRVGNIQYFGAGTRLSVL.

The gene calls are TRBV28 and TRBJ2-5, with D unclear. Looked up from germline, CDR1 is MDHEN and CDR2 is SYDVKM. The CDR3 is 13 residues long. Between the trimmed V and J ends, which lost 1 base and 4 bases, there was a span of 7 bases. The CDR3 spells CASSLSAGETQYF. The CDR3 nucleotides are TGTGCCAGCAGTTTATCTGCAGGAGAGACCCAGTACTTC.

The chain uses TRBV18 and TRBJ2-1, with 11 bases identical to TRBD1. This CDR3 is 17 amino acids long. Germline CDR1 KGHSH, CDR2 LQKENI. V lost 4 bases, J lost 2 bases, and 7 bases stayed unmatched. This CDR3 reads CASSLHGTGGTYNEQFF. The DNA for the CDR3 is TGTGCCAGCTCACTCCATGGGACAGGGGGTACCTACAATGAGCAGTTCTTC.

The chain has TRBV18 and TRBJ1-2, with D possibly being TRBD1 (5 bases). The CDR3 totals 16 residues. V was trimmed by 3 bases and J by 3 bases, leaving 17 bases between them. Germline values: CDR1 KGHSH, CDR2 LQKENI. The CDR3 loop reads CASSPSLQGMYYGYTF. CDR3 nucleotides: TGTGCCAGCTCACCCTCTCTGCAGGGTATGTACTATGGCTACACCTTC.

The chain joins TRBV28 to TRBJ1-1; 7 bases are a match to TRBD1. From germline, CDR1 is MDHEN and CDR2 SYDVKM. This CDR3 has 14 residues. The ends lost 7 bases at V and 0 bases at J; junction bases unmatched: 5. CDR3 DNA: TGTGCCAGCACCGCGACAGGGCTGAACACTGAAGCTTTCTTT. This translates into CASTATGLNTEAFF.

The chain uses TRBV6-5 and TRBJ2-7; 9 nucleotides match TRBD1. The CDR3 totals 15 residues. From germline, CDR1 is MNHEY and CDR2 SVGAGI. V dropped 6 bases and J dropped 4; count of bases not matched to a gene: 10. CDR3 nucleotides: TGTGCCAGCAGCCAATCGGACAGGGGTGGGTACGAGCAGTACTTC. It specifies CASSQSDRGGYEQYF.

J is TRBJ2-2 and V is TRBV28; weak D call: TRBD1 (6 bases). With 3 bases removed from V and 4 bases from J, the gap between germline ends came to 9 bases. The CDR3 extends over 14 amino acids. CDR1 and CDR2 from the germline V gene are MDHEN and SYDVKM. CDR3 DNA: TGTGCCAGCAGTTTTCTAGGGGGCACCGGGGAGCTGTTTTTT. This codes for CASSFLGGTGELFF.

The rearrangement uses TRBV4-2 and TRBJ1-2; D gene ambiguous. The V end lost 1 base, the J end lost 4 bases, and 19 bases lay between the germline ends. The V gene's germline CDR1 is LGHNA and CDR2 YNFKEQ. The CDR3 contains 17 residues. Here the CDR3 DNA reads TGTGCCAGCAGCCAAGGATACGATTCCCGTGGGATCTATGGCTACACCTTC. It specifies CASSQGYDSRGIYGYTF.

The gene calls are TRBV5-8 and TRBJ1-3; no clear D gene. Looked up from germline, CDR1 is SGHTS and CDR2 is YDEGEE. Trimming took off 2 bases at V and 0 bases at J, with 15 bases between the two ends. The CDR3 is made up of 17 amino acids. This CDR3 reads CASSLGDVLLSGNTIYF. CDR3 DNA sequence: TGTGCCAGCAGCTTAGGAGACGTATTACTCTCTGGAAACACCATATATTTT.

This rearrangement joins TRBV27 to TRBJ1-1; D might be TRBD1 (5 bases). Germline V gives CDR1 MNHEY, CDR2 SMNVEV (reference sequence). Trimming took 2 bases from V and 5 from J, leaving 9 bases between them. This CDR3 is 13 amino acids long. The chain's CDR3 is CASSLKAGTEAFF. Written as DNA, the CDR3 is TGTGCCAGCAGTTTAAAGGCAGGGACTGAAGCTTTCTTT.

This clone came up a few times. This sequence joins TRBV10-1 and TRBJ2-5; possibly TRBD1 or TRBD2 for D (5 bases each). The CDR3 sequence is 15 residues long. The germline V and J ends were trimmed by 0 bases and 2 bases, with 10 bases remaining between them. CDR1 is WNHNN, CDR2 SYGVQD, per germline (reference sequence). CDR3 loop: CASSESGGIQETQYF. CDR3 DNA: TGCGCCAGCAGTGAGTCTGGGGGAATTCAAGAGACCCAGTACTTC.

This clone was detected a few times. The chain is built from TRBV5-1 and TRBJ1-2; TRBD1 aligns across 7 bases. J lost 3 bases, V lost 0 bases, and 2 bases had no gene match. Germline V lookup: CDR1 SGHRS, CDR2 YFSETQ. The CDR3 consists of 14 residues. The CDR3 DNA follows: TGCGCCAGCAGCTTGGCCACAGGGGACTATGGCTACACCTTC. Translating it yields CASSLATGDYGYTF.

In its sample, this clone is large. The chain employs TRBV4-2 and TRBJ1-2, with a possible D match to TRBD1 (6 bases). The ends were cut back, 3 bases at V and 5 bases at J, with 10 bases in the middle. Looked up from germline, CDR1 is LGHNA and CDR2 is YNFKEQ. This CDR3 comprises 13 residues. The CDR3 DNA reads TGTGCCAGCAGCCAGGGGGGCCCTTATGGCTACACCTTC. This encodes CASSQGGPYGYTF.

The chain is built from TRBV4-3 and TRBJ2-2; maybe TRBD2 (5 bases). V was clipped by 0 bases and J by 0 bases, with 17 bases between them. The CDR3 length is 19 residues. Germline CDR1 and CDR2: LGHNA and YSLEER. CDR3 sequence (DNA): TGCGCCAGCAGCCAAGATACACGGTCAAGCGGTGCGAACACCGGGGAGCTGTTTTTT. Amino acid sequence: CASSQDTRSSGANTGELFF.

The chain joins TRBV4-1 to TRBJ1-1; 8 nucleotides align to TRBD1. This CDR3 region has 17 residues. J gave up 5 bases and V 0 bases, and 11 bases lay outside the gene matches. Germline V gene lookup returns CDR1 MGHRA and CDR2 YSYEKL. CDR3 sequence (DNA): TGCGCCAGCAGCCAAGATTTGAAGACAGGGGCGAGGACTGAAGCTTTCTTT. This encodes CASSQDLKTGARTEAFF.

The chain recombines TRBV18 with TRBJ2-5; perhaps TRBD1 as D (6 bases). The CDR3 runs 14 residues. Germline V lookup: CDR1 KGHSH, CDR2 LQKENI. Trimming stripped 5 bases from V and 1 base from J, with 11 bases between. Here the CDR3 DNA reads TGTGCCAGCTCAGCAACAGGGCCCCAAGAGACCCAGTACTTC. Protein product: CASSATGPQETQYF. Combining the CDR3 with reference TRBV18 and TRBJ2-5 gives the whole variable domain NAGVMQNPRHLVRRRGQEARLRCSPMKGHSHVYWYRQLPEEGLKFMVYLQKENIIDESGMPKERFSAEFPKEGPSILRIQQVVRGDSAAYFCASSATGPQETQYFGPGTRLLVL.

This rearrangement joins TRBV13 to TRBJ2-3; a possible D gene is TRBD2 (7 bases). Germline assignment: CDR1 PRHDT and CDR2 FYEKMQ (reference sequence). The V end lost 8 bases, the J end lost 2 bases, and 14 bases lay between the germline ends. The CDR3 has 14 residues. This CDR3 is CASGRGTTTDTQYF. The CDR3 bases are TGTGCCAGCGGGCGGGGGACAACCACAGATACGCAGTATTTT.

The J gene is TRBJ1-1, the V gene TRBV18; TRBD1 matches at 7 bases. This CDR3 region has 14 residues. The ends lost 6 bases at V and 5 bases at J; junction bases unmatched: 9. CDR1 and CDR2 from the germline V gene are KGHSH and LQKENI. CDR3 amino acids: CASSLSGGSTEAFF. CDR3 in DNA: TGTGCCAGCTCCTTGTCAGGGGGTAGTACTGAAGCTTTCTTT.

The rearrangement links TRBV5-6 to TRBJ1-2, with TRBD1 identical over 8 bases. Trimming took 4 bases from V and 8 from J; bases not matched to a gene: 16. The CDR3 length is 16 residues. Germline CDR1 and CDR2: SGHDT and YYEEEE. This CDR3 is CASSPDRAGRLLGYTF. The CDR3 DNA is TGTGCCAGCAGCCCGGACAGGGCGGGGAGGCTGTTAGGCTACACCTTC.

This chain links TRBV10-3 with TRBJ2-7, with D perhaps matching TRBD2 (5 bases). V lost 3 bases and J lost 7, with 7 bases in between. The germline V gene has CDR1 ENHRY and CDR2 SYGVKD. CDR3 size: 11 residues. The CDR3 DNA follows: TGTGCCATCAGTGAAGGAGGAGAGCAGTACTTC. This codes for CAISEGGEQYF.

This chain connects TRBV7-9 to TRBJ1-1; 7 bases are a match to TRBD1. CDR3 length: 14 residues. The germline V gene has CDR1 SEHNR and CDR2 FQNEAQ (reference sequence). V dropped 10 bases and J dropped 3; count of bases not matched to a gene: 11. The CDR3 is CATALTGQDTEAFF. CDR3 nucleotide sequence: TGTGCCACCGCTCTGACAGGGCAGGACACTGAAGCTTTCTTT.

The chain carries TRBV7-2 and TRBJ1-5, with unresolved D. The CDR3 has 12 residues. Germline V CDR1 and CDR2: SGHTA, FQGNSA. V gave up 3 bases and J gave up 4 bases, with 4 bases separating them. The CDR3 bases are TGTGCCAGCAGCTTGTTGAATCAGCCCCAGCATTTT. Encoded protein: CASSLLNQPQHF.